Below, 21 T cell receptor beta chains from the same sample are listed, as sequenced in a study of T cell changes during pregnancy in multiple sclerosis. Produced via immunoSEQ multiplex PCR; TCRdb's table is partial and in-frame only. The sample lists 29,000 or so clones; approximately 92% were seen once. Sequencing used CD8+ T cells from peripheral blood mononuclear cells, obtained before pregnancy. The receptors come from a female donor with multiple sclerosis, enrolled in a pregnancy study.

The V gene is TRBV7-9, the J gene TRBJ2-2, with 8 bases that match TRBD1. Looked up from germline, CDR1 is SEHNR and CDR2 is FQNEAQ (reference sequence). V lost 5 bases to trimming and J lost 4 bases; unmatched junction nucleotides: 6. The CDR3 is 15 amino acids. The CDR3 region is CASSNRQGITGELFF. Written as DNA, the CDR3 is TGTGCCAGCAGCAACAGACAGGGGATCACCGGGGAGCTGTTTTTT. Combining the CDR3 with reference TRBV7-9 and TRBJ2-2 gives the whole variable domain DTGVSQNPRHKITKRGQNVTFRCDPISEHNRLYWYRQTLGQGPEFLTYFQNEAQLEKSRLLSDRFSAERPKGSFSTLEIQRTEQGDSAMYLCASSNRQGITGELFFGEGSRLTVL.

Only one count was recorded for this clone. CDR3 in DNA: TGCGCCAGCAGCCAAGATTGGAACAGGGGAGCAGAAAAACTGTTTTTT. Protein: CASSQDWNRGAEKLFF. The rearrangement joins TRBV4-3 to TRBJ1-4, with TRBD1 matching 7 bases. Germline trimming cut 0 bases from V and 8 bases from J; bases unmatched to any gene: 9. From germline, CDR1 is LGHNA and CDR2 YSLEER. The CDR3 length is 16 residues.

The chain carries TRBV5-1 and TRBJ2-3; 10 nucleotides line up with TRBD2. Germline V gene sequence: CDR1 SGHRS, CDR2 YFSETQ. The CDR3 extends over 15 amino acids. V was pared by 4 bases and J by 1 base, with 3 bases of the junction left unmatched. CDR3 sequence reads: CASSEGTSGTDTQYF. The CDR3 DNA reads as TGCGCCAGCAGCGAGGGGACTAGCGGCACAGATACGCAGTATTTT.

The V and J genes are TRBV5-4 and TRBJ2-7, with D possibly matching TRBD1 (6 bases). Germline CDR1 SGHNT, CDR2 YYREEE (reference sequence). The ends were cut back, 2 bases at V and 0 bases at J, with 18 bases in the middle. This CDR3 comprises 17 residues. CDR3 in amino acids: CASSFWPTGSSSYEQYF. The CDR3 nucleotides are TGTGCCAGCAGCTTTTGGCCAACAGGGTCTAGCTCCTACGAGCAGTACTTC.

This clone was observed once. In DNA form, the CDR3 reads TGTGCCAGCAGCCTTACCGACAGCTCCTACGAGCAGTACTTC. Amino acid sequence: CASSLTDSSYEQYF. The chain carries TRBV7-9 and TRBJ2-7; TRBD1 is a possible D gene (5 bases). The CDR3 totals 14 residues. Germline values: CDR1 SEHNR, CDR2 FQNEAQ (reference sequence). Trimming removed 5 bases at V and 0 bases at J, with 11 bases between.

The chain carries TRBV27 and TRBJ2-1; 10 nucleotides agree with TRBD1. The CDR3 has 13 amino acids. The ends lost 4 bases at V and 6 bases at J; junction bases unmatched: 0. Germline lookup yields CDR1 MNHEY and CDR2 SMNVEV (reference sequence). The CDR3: CASSWDRGNEQFF. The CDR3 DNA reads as TGTGCCAGCAGTTGGGACAGGGGCAATGAGCAGTTCTTC.

The CDR3 DNA reads TGTGCCAGCAGTGATCGGGATAACTATGGCTACACCTTC. It translates to CASSDRDNYGYTF. The chain combines TRBV25-1 with TRBJ1-2; D gene uncertain. CDR3 length equals 13 residues. Trimming removed 3 bases from V and 1 base from J, with 6 bases in between. Germline assignment: CDR1 MGHDK and CDR2 SYGVNS.

The CDR3: CASSQGLAGELFF. The CDR3 DNA is TGCGCCAGCAGCCAAGGTTTAGCCGGGGAGCTGTTTTTT. The rearrangement joins TRBV4-3 to TRBJ2-2; D is unclear. The V gene's germline CDR1 is LGHNA and CDR2 YSLEER. This CDR3 is 13 amino acids long. V was pared by 1 base and J by 6 bases, with 6 bases between.

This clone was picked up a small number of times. CDR3 in amino acids: CASRPRGAGYTEAFF. CDR3 sequence (DNA): TGTGCCAGCAGACCTCGGGGGGCGGGATACACTGAAGCTTTCTTT. The J gene is TRBJ1-1, the V gene TRBV2, with a tentative D call TRBD1 (6 bases). Trimming took off 6 bases at V and 3 bases at J, with 17 bases between the two ends. Germline loops: CDR1 SNHLY, CDR2 FYNNEI. The CDR3 is made up of 15 amino acids.

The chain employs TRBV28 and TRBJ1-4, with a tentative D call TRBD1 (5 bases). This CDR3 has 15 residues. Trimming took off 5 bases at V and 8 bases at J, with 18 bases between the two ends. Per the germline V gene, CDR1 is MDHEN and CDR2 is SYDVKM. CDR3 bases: TGTGCCAGCAGTCTTGTAACGGGGGGGGTGGAAAAACTGTTTTTT. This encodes CASSLVTGGVEKLFF.

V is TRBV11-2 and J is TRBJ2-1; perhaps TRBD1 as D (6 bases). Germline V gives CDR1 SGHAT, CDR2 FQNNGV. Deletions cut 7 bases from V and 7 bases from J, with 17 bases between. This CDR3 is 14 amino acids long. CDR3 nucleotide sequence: TGTGCCAGCACCTCACCCCCCAGGGGAAATGAGCAGTTCTTC. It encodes CASTSPPRGNEQFF.

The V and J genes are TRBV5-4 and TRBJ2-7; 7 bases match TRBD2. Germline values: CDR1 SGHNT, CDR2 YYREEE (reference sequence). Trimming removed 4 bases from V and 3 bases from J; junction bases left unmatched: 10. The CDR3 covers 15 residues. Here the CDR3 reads CASSELPGGIYEQYF. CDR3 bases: TGTGCCAGCAGCGAATTACCCGGGGGGATCTACGAGCAGTACTTC.

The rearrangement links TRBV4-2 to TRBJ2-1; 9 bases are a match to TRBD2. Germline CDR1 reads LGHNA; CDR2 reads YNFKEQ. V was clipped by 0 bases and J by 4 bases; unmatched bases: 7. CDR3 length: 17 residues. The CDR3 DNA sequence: TGTGCCAGCAGCCAAGATGGCGCGGGGGGGCCATACAATGAGCAGTTCTTC. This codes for CASSQDGAGGPYNEQFF.

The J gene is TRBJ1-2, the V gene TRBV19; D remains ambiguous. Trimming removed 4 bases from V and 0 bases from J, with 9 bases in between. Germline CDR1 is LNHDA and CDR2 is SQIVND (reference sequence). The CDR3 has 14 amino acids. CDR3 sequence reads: CASSTWEANYGYTF. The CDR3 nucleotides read TGTGCCAGTAGTACTTGGGAGGCTAACTATGGCTACACCTTC.

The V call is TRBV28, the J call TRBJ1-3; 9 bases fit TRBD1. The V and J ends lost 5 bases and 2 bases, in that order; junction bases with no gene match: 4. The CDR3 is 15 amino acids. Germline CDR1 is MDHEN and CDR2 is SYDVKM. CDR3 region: CASSKDRGAGNTIYF. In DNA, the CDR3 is TGTGCCAGCAGTAAGGACAGGGGAGCTGGAAACACCATATATTTT.

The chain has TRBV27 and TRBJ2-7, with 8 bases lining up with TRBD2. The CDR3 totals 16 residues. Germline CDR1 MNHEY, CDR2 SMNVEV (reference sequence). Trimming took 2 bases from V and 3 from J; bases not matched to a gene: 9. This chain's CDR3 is CASSLQTTSVFYEQYF. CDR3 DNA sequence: TGTGCCAGCAGTTTACAAACGACTAGCGTATTCTACGAGCAGTACTTC.

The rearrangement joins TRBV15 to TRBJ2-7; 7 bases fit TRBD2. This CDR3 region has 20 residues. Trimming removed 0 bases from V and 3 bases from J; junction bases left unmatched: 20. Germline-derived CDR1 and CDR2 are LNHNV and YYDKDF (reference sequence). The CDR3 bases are TGTGCCACCAGCAGAGACCTCTCGGGGGGAGCTTGGGGACCGGACTACGAGCAGTACTTC. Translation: CATSRDLSGGAWGPDYEQYF.

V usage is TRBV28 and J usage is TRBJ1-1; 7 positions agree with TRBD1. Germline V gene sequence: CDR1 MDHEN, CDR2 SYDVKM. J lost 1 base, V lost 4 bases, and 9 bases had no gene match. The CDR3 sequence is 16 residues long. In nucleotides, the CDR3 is TGTGCCAGCAGTTCACGGTACCGGGACAGGAACACTGAAGCTTTCTTT. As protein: CASSSRYRDRNTEAFF.

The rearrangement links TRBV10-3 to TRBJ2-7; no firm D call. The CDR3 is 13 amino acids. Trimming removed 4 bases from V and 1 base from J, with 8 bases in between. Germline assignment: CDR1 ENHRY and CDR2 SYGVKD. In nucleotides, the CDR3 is TGTGCCATCAGTGGTCAGTATTCCTACGAGCAGTACTTC. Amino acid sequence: CAISGQYSYEQYF.

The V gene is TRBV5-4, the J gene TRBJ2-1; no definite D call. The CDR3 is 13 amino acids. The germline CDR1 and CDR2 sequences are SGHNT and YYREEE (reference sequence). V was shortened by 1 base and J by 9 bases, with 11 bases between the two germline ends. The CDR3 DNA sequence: TGTGCCAGCAGCTTGTCTACGTCTGGTGAGCAGTTCTTC. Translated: CASSLSTSGEQFF. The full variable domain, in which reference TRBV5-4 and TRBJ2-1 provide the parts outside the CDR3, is ETGVTQSPTHLIKTRGQQVTLRCSSQSGHNTVSWYQQALGQGPQFIFQYYREEENGRGNFPPRFSGLQFPNYSSELNVNALELDDSALYLCASSLSTSGEQFFGPGTRLTVL.

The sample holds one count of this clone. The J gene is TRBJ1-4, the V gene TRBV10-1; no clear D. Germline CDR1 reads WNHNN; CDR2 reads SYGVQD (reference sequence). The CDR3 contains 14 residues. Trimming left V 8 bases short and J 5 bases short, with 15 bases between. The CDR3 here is CASCREVVNEKLFF. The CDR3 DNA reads TGCGCCAGCTGTAGGGAGGTCGTAAATGAAAAACTGTTTTTT.